Detailed here is one TCR beta chain. Its specificity is not known. Libraries for TCR beta were made by quantitative 5'-RACE with molecular barcodes. TCRdb called the 5' RACE reads again in MiXCR, with one record for every CDR3 protein. Of under 150,000 distinct CDR3 sequences listed, roughly an eighth were seen once; the top ten hold about 2.7%. These data originate in a study of CD8 T cells in ankylosing spondylitis. Study observations and caveats: Clones linked with disease were CD8+ and fairly uncommon in the peripheral blood. Apparently characteristic of ankylosing spondylitis blood was a TCR beta motif (under ten highly homologous variants).

The specimen was blood, either unsorted or a sorted T cell fraction (not recorded which). The clonotype was recovered from a female donor with ankylosing spondylitis or in good health (not recorded which).

CDR3 sequence (DNA): TGCGCCAGCAGCTCGGGCTTGGGGGGCCTCTCCTACAATGAGCAGTTCTTC. Protein product: CASSSGLGGLSYNEQFF. J is TRBJ2-1 and V is TRBV5-1; TRBD1 or TRBD2 may be the D gene (6 bases each). Germline V lookup: CDR1 SGHRS, CDR2 YFSETQ. This CDR3 is built from 17 residues. V lost 3 bases to trimming and J lost 0 bases, with 16 bases between them.